The rows below give T cell receptor beta chains drawn from one sample of a study of control samples from healthy donors and cancer patients. The data were produced by immunoSEQ multiplex PCR, yet TCRdb's version contains in-frame clones alone and is incomplete. This sample carries 150,000 to 200,000 clones, approximately 94% of them seen once, and the ten largest clones take 8.5%. The sequencing input was blood. The receptors here all came from a middle-aged woman in good health. Both conserved end residues are trimmed from each CDR3.

V: TRBV6-5
J: TRBJ1-2
CDR3: ASSSEAYGYT

V: TRBV6-1
J: TRBJ1-5
CDR3: ASSDGRFGYSNQPQH

V: TRBV9
J: TRBJ2-2
CDR3: ASSVLRGGTGELF

V: TRBV28
J: TRBJ1-5
CDR3: ASSPESGTGHSNQPQH

V: TRBV5-1
J: TRBJ2-4
CDR3: ASSLLSSTGNDIAKNIQY

V: TRBV18
J: TRBJ2-1
CDR3: ASSPNEGPASGAPQNEQF

V: TRBV5-1
J: TRBJ1-1
CDR3: ASKAGTGTEAF

V: TRBV6-2/TRBV6-3
J: TRBJ2-3
CDR3: ASSPLRRRPDTQY

V: TRBV30
J: TRBJ2-5
CDR3: AWASGTVTGTQY

V: TRBV5-8
J: TRBJ1-2
CDR3: ASSWDRGRSGGYT

V: TRBV2
J: TRBJ2-3
CDR3: ASWGVRTPSDTQY

V: TRBV7-7
J: TRBJ1-3
CDR3: ASSPGAGAGNTIY

V: TRBV12-3/TRBV12-4
J: TRBJ1-4
CDR3: ATTGATNEKLF

V: TRBV11-2
J: TRBJ1-1
CDR3: ASSSGVEAF

V: TRBV12-5
J: TRBJ2-4
CDR3: ASGSGLAVAKNIQY

V: TRBV7-2
J: TRBJ1-2
CDR3: ASSLGGQGSSYGYT

V: TRBV9
J: TRBJ2-7
CDR3: ASSVGRLAGLSEQY

V: TRBV5-1
J: TRBJ2-3
CDR3: ASSLGLAGAVTDTQY

V: TRBV30
J: TRBJ1-6
CDR3: AWRGNYNSPLH

V: TRBV11-2
J: TRBJ2-7
CDR3: ASSQEGLGVYRADEQY

V: TRBV4-1
J: TRBJ1-5
CDR3: ASSHGGPNQPQH

V: TRBV18
J: TRBJ1-6
CDR3: ASSPPWDRNSPLH

V: TRBV7-9
J: TRBJ1-1
CDR3: ASSQVLNTEAF

V: TRBV7-2
J: TRBJ1-2
CDR3: ASSSRGTNYGYT

V: TRBV4-3
J: TRBJ2-3
CDR3: ASSQDRAADTQY

V: TRBV4-3
J: TRBJ2-7
CDR3: ASSQNQGISYEQY

V: TRBV27
J: TRBJ1-1
CDR3: ASSPEWMNTEAF

V: TRBV7-6
J: TRBJ2-5
CDR3: ASSLKIARGFQETQY

V: TRBV12-5
J: TRBJ2-3
CDR3: ASGPGATLADTQY

V: TRBV5-6
J: TRBJ2-2
CDR3: ASSPPGHSNTGELF

V: TRBV2
J: TRBJ2-5
CDR3: ASRARTSGSSQQETQY

V: TRBV9
J: TRBJ1-4
CDR3: ASSLSGQRSTNEKLF

V: TRBV5-4
J: TRBJ2-3
CDR3: ASSFAGGSDTQY

V: TRBV6-2/TRBV6-3
J: TRBJ1-2
CDR3: ASSYSTGDYGYT

V: TRBV5-1
J: TRBJ1-1
CDR3: ASSPPYSDSEAF

V: TRBV23-1
J: TRBJ2-7
CDR3: ASSRGDLPSYEQY